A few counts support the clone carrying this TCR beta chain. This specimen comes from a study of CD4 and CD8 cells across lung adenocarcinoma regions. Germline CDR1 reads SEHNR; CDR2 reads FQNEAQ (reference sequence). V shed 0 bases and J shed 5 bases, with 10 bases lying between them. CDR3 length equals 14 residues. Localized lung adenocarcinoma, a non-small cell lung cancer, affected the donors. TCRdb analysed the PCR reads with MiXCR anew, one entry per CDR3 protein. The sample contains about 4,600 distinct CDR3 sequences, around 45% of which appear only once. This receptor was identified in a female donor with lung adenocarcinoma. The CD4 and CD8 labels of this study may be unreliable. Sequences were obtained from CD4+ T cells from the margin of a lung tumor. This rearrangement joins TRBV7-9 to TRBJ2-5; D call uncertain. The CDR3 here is CASSLALGFETQYF. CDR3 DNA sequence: TGTGCCAGCAGCTTAGCGCTGGGATTTGAGACCCAGTACTTC.